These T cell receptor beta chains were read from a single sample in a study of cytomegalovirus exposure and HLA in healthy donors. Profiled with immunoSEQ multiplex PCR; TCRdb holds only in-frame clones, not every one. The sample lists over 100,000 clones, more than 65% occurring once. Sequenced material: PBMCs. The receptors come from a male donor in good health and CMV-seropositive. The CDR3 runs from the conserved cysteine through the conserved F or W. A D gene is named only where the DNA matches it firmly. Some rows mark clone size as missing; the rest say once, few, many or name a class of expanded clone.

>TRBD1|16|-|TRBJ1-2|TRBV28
CASSLQGALSNYGYTF
TGTGCCAGCAGTTTACAGGGGGCCCTATCTAACTATGGCTACACCTTC
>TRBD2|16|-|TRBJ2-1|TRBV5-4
CASSFGGGGSINEQFF
TGTGCCAGCAGCTTTGGGGGGGGAGGCTCGATCAATGAGCAGTTCTTC
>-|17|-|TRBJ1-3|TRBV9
CASSVEGTLFLGNTIYF
TGTGCCAGCAGCGTAGAAGGGACACTATTCCTTGGAAACACCATATATTTT
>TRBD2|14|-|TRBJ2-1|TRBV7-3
CASTPASGHNEQFF
TGTGCTAGCACCCCAGCTAGCGGGCACAATGAGCAGTTCTTC
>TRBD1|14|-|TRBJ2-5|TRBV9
CASSVEDRIGTQYF
TGTGCCAGCAGCGTCGAGGACAGGATCGGGACCCAGTACTTC
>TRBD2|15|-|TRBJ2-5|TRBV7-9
CASSFSGGAGETQYF
TGTGCCAGCAGCTTTAGCGGGGGGGCAGGAGAGACCCAGTACTTC
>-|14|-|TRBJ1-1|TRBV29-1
CSVPGGHSNTEAFF
TGCAGCGTCCCGGGCGGGCACTCGAACACTGAAGCTTTCTTT
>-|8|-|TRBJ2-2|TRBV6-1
CASRARQF
TGTGCCAGCAGAGCACGACAGTTT
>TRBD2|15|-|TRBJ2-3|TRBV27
CASSFGLASTDTQYF
TGTGCCAGCAGTTTCGGACTAGCGAGCACAGATACGCAGTATTTT
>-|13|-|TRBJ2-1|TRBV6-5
CASSNLGLQEQFF
TGTGCCAGCAGTAACCTGGGACTTCAGGAGCAGTTCTTC
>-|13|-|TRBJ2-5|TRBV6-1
CANQRTSGETQYF
TGTGCCAATCAAAGAACCTCAGGGGAGACCCAGTACTTC
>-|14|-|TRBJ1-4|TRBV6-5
CASSYSIGYEKLFF
TGTGCCAGCAGTTACTCGATCGGGTATGAAAAACTGTTTTTT
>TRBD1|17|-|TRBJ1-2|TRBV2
CASSGDITGEADYGYTF
TGTGCCAGCAGTGGGGACATTACAGGGGAGGCAGACTATGGCTACACCTTC
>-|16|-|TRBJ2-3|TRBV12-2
CASRLVASGATDTQYF
-
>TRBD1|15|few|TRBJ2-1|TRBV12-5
CASGLDRGSYNEQFF
TGTGCTAGTGGTTTGGACAGGGGCTCCTACAATGAGCAGTTCTTC
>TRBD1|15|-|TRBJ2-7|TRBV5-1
CASSPQGQGASEQYF
TGCGCCAGCAGCCCCCAGGGACAGGGGGCCTCCGAGCAGTACTTC
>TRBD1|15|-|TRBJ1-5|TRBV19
CASSKTGGTNQPQHF
TGTGCCAGTAGCAAAACAGGGGGGACCAATCAGCCCCAGCATTTT
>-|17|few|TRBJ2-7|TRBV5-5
CASSLLAGGQGSYEQYF
TGTGCCAGCAGCCTTCTGGCGGGGGGACAGGGCTCCTACGAGCAGTACTTC
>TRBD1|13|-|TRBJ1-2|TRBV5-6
CASSWTGEYGYTF
TGTGCCAGCAGCTGGACAGGTGAATATGGCTACACCTTC
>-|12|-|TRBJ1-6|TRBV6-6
CATRRAESPLHF
TGTGCCACCCGGCGGGCAGAGTCACCCCTCCACTTT
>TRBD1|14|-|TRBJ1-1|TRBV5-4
CASREGQGNTEAFF
TGTGCCAGCAGGGAGGGACAGGGGAACACTGAAGCTTTCTTT
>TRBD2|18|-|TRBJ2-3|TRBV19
CASSIDPPASGGVDTQYF
TGTGCCAGTAGTATAGATCCCCCCGCTAGCGGGGGTGTAGATACGCAGTATTTT
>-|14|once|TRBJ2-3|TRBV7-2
CASSLLTFTDTQYF
TGTGCCAGCAGCTTACTCACTTTCACAGATACGCAATATTTT
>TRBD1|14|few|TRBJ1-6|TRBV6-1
CASTLTGYNSPLHF
TGTGCCAGCACCTTGACAGGGTACAATTCACCCCTCCACTTT
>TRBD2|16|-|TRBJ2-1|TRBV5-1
CASSVGQRGSYNEQFF
TGCGCCAGCAGCGTTGGTCAGCGGGGCTCCTACAATGAGCAGTTCTTC
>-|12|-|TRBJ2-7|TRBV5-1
CASSDQGYEQYF
TGCGCCAGCAGTGATCAGGGTTACGAGCAGTACTTC
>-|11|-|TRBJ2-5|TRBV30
CAWSPRETQYF
TGTGCCTGGAGCCCCCGAGAGACCCAGTACTTC
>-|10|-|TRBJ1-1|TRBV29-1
CSVDYTEAFF
TGCAGCGTTGACTACACTGAAGCTTTCTTT
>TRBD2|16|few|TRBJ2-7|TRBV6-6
CASSIAGTSGLYEQYF
TGTGCCAGCAGTATCGCCGGGACTAGCGGGCTCTACGAGCAGTACTTC
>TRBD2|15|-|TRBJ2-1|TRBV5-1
CASSFGTSDYNEQFF
TGCGCCAGCAGCTTCGGGACTAGCGATTACAATGAGCAGTTCTTC
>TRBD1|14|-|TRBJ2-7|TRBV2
CASTPGTGFHEQYF
TGTGCCAGCACCCCCGGGACAGGGTTTCACGAGCAGTACTTC
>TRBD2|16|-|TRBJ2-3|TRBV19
CASSISDGRVGDTQYF
TGTGCCAGTAGTATTTCGGACGGGAGGGTTGGGGATACGCAGTATTTT
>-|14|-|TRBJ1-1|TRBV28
CASSLVTGLAEAFF
TGTGCCAGCAGTTTGGTGACGGGTCTCGCTGAAGCTTTCTTT
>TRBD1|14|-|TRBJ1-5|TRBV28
CASSLGGGGQPQHF
TGTGCCAGCAGTTTAGGAGGGGGCGGCCAGCCCCAGCATTTT
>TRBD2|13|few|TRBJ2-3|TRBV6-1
CASSEAGGGTQYF
TGTGCCAGCAGTGAAGCGGGGGGAGGGACGCAGTATTTT
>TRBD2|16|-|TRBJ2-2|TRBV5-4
CASSPGTSVNTGELFF
TGTGCCAGCAGCCCCGGGACTAGCGTCAACACCGGGGAGCTGTTTTTT
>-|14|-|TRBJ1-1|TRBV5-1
CASSLGMWGDEAFF
TGCGCCAGCAGCTTGGGAATGTGGGGCGATGAAGCTTTCTTT
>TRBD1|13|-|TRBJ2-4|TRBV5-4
CASSRDREDIQYF
TGTGCCAGCAGCCGGGACAGGGAGGACATTCAGTACTTC
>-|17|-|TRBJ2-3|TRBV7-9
CASSSTGPATYTDTQYF
TGTGCCAGCAGCTCCACAGGGCCCGCTACCTACACAGATACGCAGTATTTT
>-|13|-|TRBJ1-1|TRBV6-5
CASSKGENTEAFF
TGTGCCAGCAGTAAAGGGGAGAACACTGAAGCTTTCTTT
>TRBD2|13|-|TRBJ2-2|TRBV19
CASWSGDTGELFF
TGTGCCAGTTGGAGCGGGGACACCGGGGAGCTGTTTTTT
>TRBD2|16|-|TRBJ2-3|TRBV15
CATSSGGLARTDTQYF
TGTGCCACCAGCAGCGGGGGACTAGCGCGAACAGATACGCAGTATTTT
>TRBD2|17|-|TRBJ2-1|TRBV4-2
CASSQAGTRVSGNEQFF
TGTGCCAGCAGCCAAGCCGGGACTAGGGTTAGTGGGAATGAGCAGTTCTTC
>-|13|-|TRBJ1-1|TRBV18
CASSQGEETEAFF
TGTGCCAGCTCGCAGGGTGAAGAGACTGAAGCTTTCTTT
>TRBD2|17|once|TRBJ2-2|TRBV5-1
CASRGREGFGLSGELFF
TGCGCCAGCAGAGGTAGGGAGGGATTTGGTTTATCCGGGGAGCTGTTTTTT
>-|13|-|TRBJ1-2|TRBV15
CATSYGQGNGYTF
TGTGCCACCAGCTACGGACAAGGAAATGGCTACACCTTC
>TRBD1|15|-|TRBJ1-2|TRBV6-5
CASSYVGATGGGYTF
TGTGCCAGCAGTTACGTTGGGGCGACAGGGGGTGGCTACACCTTC
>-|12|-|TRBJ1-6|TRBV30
CAWTPGGDPLHF
TGTGCCTGGACCCCGGGGGGAGATCCCCTCCACTTT
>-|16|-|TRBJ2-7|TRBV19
CASSIDGGRPSYEQYF
TGTGCCAGTAGTATAGATGGAGGACGCCCGTCCTACGAGCAGTACTTC
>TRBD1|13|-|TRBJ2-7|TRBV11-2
CASSNDRGDEQYF
TGTGCCAGCTCCAACGACAGGGGGGACGAGCAGTACTTC
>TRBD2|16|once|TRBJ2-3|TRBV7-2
CASSPGIAGATDTQYF
TGTGCCAGCAGCCCAGGGATAGCGGGGGCCACAGATACGCAGTATTTT
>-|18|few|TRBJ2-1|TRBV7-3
CASSLRALAELSYNEQFF
TGTGCCAGCAGCTTAAGGGCTTTAGCGGAGCTCTCCTACAATGAGCAGTTCTTC
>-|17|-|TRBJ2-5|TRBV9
CASSVATDSSPQETQYF
TGTGCCAGCAGCGTAGCTACGGACAGCAGCCCCCAAGAGACCCAGTACTTC